This entry lists 5 T cell receptor beta chains sequenced from one sample in a study of CXCR3-negative and CXCR3-positive naive CD8 T cells. With UMI labels, 5' RACE was used to prepare the TRB cDNA libraries. TCRdb reprocessed the 5' RACE reads and reports one entry per CDR3 protein, with no DNA. The sample totals fewer than 80,000 distinct CDR3 sequences. Input material: naive CXCR3- CD8+ T cells from blood. Subset here: CD45RO-CCR7+CD27+CD95- naive CD8+ T cells lacking CXCR3 (TNR3-). These receptors all stem from a human donor in good health. Some clones in this sample may be carry-over from other donors' samples.

V is TRBV7-3 and J is TRBJ2-1; there is no DNA to check the TCRdb D call of TRBD1. The CDR3 runs 15 residues. Germline-derived CDR1 and CDR2 are SGHTA and FQGTGA. The CDR3 loop is CASSLGQDTYNEQFF.

The J gene is TRBJ2-5, the V gene TRBV28; the D call of TRBD1 rests on TCRdb alone, since no DNA is present to check it. Germline V gives CDR1 MDHEN, CDR2 SYDVKM. The length of the CDR3 is 16 residues. The CDR3 loop reads CASRGDSSPGIEAQYF.

The gene calls are TRBV28 and TRBJ2-2. The CDR3 totals 14 residues. In germline, CDR1 is MDHEN, CDR2 SYDVKM. The CDR3 sequence is CASSLPLNTGELFF.

The V gene is TRBV3-1, the J gene TRBJ1-2. The length of the CDR3 is 13 residues. Germline lookup yields CDR1 LGHDT and CDR2 YNNKEL (reference sequence). The CDR3 loop is CASSRDRPYGYTF.

The V and J genes are TRBV20-1 and TRBJ2-1; TCRdb names TRBD2, which stays unverified in the absence of DNA. The CDR3 contains 20 residues. Germline V gene sequence: CDR1 DFQATT, CDR2 SNEGSKA (reference sequence). The CDR3 region is CSAMRTDFEGGRGSYNEQFF.